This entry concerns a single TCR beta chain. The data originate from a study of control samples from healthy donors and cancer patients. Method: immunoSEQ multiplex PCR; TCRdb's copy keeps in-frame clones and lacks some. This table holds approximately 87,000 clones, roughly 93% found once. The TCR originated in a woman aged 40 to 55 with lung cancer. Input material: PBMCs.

CDR3 bases: TGTGCCAGCCGACTCTATGGCTACACCTTC. Translation gives CASRLYGYTF. The genes are TRBV6-5 and TRBJ1-2; D uncertain. Germline CDR1 and CDR2: MNHEY and SVGAGI. The CDR3 extends over 10 amino acids. Trimming cost V 8 bases and J 4 bases, with 5 bases left between them.